The rows below give T cell receptor beta chains drawn from one sample of a study of blood T cell repertoires in COVID-19. Sequenced by immunoSEQ multiplex PCR; TCRdb stores in-frame clones only, minus some. The repertoire holds about 500,000 clones, with approximately 90% as singletons. Sample: PBMCs or T cells enriched from blood (not recorded which). These receptor sequences come from a woman aged 18-29 years who had recovered from COVID-19. Each CDR3 is given with its conserved first and last residue. Fields, in order: V gene, clone size, CDR3 protein. Clone size appears in some rows only: once, few, many, or a class for an expanded clone.

TRBV28 | . | CASSSPGASGNTIYF
TRBV27 | . | CASSLLRDRLLGYTF
TRBV7-8 | . | CASSLTRTGYEQFF
TRBV2 | . | CASTSQGSLYGYTF
TRBV28 | . | CASSHGGGYPYEQYF
TRBV15 | . | CATARDNNEQFF
TRBV18 | . | CASSLQGTGTGETQYF
TRBV27 | . | CASSGGSSYEQYF
TRBV13 | once | CASRPSWASGGTLGETQYF
TRBV15 | . | CATGSREQYF
TRBV30 | . | CAWSGGLGSPLHF
TRBV6-5 | . | CASIMWPVGYEQYF
TRBV6-5 | . | CASSRGNAYNSPLHF
TRBV2 | . | CASTYSRGLNTEAFF
TRBV3-1/TRBV3-2 | . | CASSQAKGTPPSYEQYF
TRBV19 | once | CATPGQGPDYGYTF
TRBV2 | . | CASSESAVYQPQHF
TRBV3-1/TRBV3-2 | few | CASSQGTGTTIREQYF
TRBV28 | . | CASTPSDRNTEAFF
TRBV19 | . | CASSPIAGGPYNEQFF
TRBV14 | . | CASSQEVVGEQFF
TRBV5-4 | once | CASSLAGQGDGYTF
TRBV15 | once | CATSIGGTSGVTQYF
TRBV28 | . | CASSWTGRNTEAFF
TRBV19 | . | CASTSAGGSLQETQYF
TRBV27 | . | CASSQGGRGTDTQYF
TRBV5-1 | . | CASSLFGQGEKLFF
TRBV5-1 | . | CASSLDFSGGVSTEQFF
TRBV6-6 | . | CASGQALNEKLFF